The following is a T cell receptor (beta chain) sequence with its context. Its antigen is still unknown. Separation from the 666-subject first cohort characterized the roughly 120-subject validation cohort, to which the donors belonged. The CDR3 length is 11 residues. The germline V gene has CDR1 GTSNPN and CDR2 SVGIG (reference sequence). Trimming cost V 8 bases and J 4 bases; bases outside gene matches: 2. These data belong to a study of cytomegalovirus exposure and HLA in healthy donors. Study-level information: A subsequent analysis stated that the roughly 120 validation repertoires were run on the same platform as the approximately 660 first-cohort repertoires. General observations from the study: First-cohort TCR clusters tended to co-occur in the 90 to 150 validation repertoires, a later analysis found. Researchers counted over 150 TCR beta chains as cytomegalovirus-associated.

Sequencing used immunoSEQ multiplex PCR; TCRdb keeps in-frame clones, though not all of them. The sample shows about 160,000 clones, around four fifths of them seen only once. The V and J genes are TRBV30 and TRBJ2-1, with 7 bases lining up with TRBD1. What was sequenced was PBMCs. The origin of this receptor is a man aged 25 to 40 in good health and CMV-seropositive. DNA for the CDR3: TGTGCCGGGACAGAATACAATGAGCAGTTCTTC. It is translated as CAGTEYNEQFF.